This T cell receptor beta chain appears in the sequencing data of a study of T cell responses to AZD1222 COVID-19 vaccine. Study findings and constraints: Spike-specific TCR repertoires showed rising breadth and depth after two AZD1222 doses. Just a handful of AZD1222 recipients tested seropositive at baseline. Most donors were white British, females outnumbered males, and clonal diversity was possibly underestimated. Distributed over spike, vaccine-associated CD4 TCRs predominated at 160-218 and 743-854.

Clones were sequenced by immunoSEQ multiplex PCR, and TCRdb holds only the in-frame ones, with some missing. The top ten hold 6% to 9% of the sample, which has about 120,000 clones, approximately 92% seen once. Turning to this clone: As yet, its antigen is unknown.

In germline, CDR1 is MNHNY, CDR2 SVGAGI (reference sequence). V was clipped by 6 bases and J by 12 bases, with 30 bases between them. This CDR3 has 16 residues. The gene calls are TRBV6-6 and TRBJ2-7; no reliable D call. The sample was peripheral blood, taken 28 days after the second AZD1222 dose. The clonotype was recovered from an adult who received the AZD1222 COVID-19 vaccine. The DNA for the CDR3 is TGTGCCAGCAGCCTGAGCAGAACATCCGACCTGCGCGGCAGGTACTTC. Amino acid sequence: CASSLSRTSDLRGRYF.